Reported below is one TCR beta chain. Its recognized antigen is unknown. No clone much larger than this one lies a single base away; base qualities are absent. This entry belongs to a study of blood T cell repertoires in COVID-19 (dated by TCRdb to the early 2020s). Background on the whole study: Samples covering the acute and convalescent phases of COVID-19 were provided by collaborators in the United States, Italy and Spain. The material from the prospective study consisted of cDNA or gDNA derived from T cells, B-cell-depleted T cells, or PBMCs. Subjects who had been exposed to COVID-19, were actively infected with it, or had recovered from it provided the deeply sampled blood TCRbeta repertoires that made up the dataset. The repertoires were released in a freely available public database intended as a resource for research on the immune response to SARS-CoV-2. Samples were obtained from the ongoing ImmuneRACE study (first 160 participants) and from over 1,000 subjects provided by 6 global collaborators. Sample metadata almost always included a de-identified subject ID, COVID-19 status, age in years and sex. Where available, HLA class I and class II types were taken from metadata supplied by the sample provider and were not determined by assay-based typing.

The collaborating institutions used their own protocols to collect whole blood in K2EDTA tubes. For TCRbeta analysis, collaborators shipped samples as frozen whole blood, isolated PBMCs, or DNA extracted from either of those sample types. Summary of the overall study and its limitations: The quantity of clinical and demographic metadata differed by source and by participant and was supplied without curation.

TCRbeta CDR3 regions were amplified from genomic DNA using the immunoSEQ Assay, a bias-controlled multiplex PCR. In the paper's pipeline: The number of nucleated cells in each sample was estimated by amplification of reference gene primers within the assay. To quantify the absolute abundance of each unique TCRbeta CDR3 rearrangement, sequence reads were collapsed and filtered. For each sample, productive Simpson clonality was calculated as the square root of Simpson's diversity index across productive rearrangements. The source is immuneACCESS, and TCRdb retained only in-frame sequences with V and J called. Part of the clones is not carried over; for the studies checked, unresolved V genes explain less than half of this, and the remainder is unexplained. The DNA gave D and trimming, while V, J and clone size come from that table. This sample has about 280,000 clones in its table, and over 75% of those were observed once. Roughly 15% of the sample comes from the top ten.

The CDR3 covers 17 residues, taking in both the cysteine and the phenylalanine. Only the CDR3 portion is preserved as DNA: 51 bases, with reading frame beginning at the first base. From the germline V gene, CDR1 is KGHSH and CDR2 is LQKENI. Trimming costs V 1 base and J 5 bases, and their ends lie 17 bases apart. The sample was peripheral blood. The chain employs TRBV18 and TRBJ2-2; the D gene is not confidently resolved. This clonotype was obtained from a human donor in a cohort sampled during active COVID-19. The CDR3 corresponds to CASSPRSALLNTGELFF. Here is the DNA: TGTGCCAGCTCACCACGTTCTGCACTGCTCAATACCGGGGAGCTGTTTTTT.